This T cell receptor (beta chain) was profiled in a study of T cell clonality in common variable immunodeficiency. This CDR3 spans 16 amino acids. V lost 3 bases and J lost 5; bases outside the gene matches: 7. In germline, CDR1 is LNHDA, CDR2 SQIVND (reference sequence). Only a few counts were recorded for this clone. The antigen is not known. The read comes to an end 3 residues before the CDR3 does, leaving the germline J gene to fill in the end. The table came from immunoSEQ multiplex PCR; TCRdb's copy has only in-frame clones and leaves some out. The sample yields just over 15,000 clones, without any singletons. Of CVID subjects, 15 were female and 25 to 30 male, mean age approximately 41. Regarding the study as a whole: What drives increased CVID clonality needs T cell subpopulation sequencing. Fewer deletions and N-nucleotide insertions were reportedly seen in common variable immunodeficiency TCR beta sequences. Fewer TCRbeta clones were shared among CVID subjects than controls.

This TCR came from a human donor with common variable immunodeficiency. The chain is built from TRBV19 and TRBJ2-1; 10 bases match TRBD2. Source material: peripheral blood mononuclear cells. CDR3 DNA (partial): TGTGCCAGTAGTATTCTACTAGCGGGGCTAAACAATGAG. It specifies CASSILLAGLNNE. The whole CDR3 is CASSILLAGLNNEQFF.